Listed below are T cell receptor beta chains from one sample, sequenced in a study of T cells in Graves' hyperthyroidism and ophthalmopathy. TCRdb reprocessed the multiplex PCR reads with MiXCR, giving one entry per CDR3 protein. The sample consists of some 360,000 distinct CDR3 sequences, about a sixth of them appearing once. The sequencing input was blood. These receptors were obtained from a woman aged 40 to 50 with Graves' ophthalmopathy. Each CDR3 is given with its conserved first and last residue. A D gene is named only where the DNA matches it firmly. Size is stated for part of the rows, as once, few or many counts, or as a class when the clone is expanded.

TGTGCCTGGAGTAGAGGGGACCTAGCCAAAAACATTCAGTACTTC	CAWSRGDLAKNIQYF	many	NA	TRBV30	TRBJ2-4
TGTGCCAGCAGTTTTCTTGACTTTTGGGACACCGGGGAGCTGTTTTTT	CASSFLDFWDTGELFF	many	NA	TRBV12-3/TRBV12-4	TRBJ2-2
TGTGCCTGGAATTGGCGAAGCGCCGGGGAGCTGTTTTTT	CAWNWRSAGELFF	many	NA	TRBV30	TRBJ2-2
TGTGCCAGCAGCCTCACCCCGGGACTCAGCATTCAAGAGACCCAGTACTTC	CASSLTPGLSIQETQYF	NA	NA	TRBV3-1	TRBJ2-5
TGTGCCAGCAGCTTAGCGGGGGCAGGGAATCCCTACGAGCAGTACTTC	CASSLAGAGNPYEQYF	many	NA	TRBV7-2	TRBJ2-7
TGCAGTGCTGCCGACAGGGCGTATGGCTACACCTTC	CSAADRAYGYTF	many	TRBD1	TRBV20-1	TRBJ1-2
TGTGCCAGCAGCCCCCATAGCGGGAGGGCCTTCTACGAGCAGTACTTC	CASSPHSGRAFYEQYF	many	TRBD2	TRBV7-8	TRBJ2-7
TGTGCCTGGAGTGCACTACGGAGGAGGAGAGTCGCTGAAGCTTTCTTT	CAWSALRRRRVAEAFF	NA	NA	TRBV30	TRBJ1-1
TGTGCCAGCAGTTCGGGCCCGCTTTCCAACTATGGCTACACCTTC	CASSSGPLSNYGYTF	many	NA	TRBV6-2/TRBV6-3	TRBJ1-2
TGTGCCAGCAGTGAGCAGGGGCGCGAGGATCAGCCCCAGCATTTT	CASSEQGREDQPQHF	many	NA	TRBV25-1	TRBJ1-5
TGTGCCAGCAGTATAGGTAACCAGGGAATCTCTGGCTACACCTTC	CASSIGNQGISGYTF	many	NA	TRBV28	TRBJ1-2
TGCAGTTTCACCGGGACTAGCGGGAGTTGGGGCGAGCAGTACTTC	CSFTGTSGSWGEQYF	many	TRBD2	TRBV20-1	TRBJ2-7
TGCGCCAGCAGCTCCGCCGTGGGACAGGGGGTTGGGGAGCAGTACTTC	CASSSAVGQGVGEQYF	many	TRBD1	TRBV5-1	TRBJ2-7
TGTGCCAGCAGTCCGTGGGACAGCAATCAGCCCCAGCATTTT	CASSPWDSNQPQHF	many	NA	TRBV27	TRBJ1-5
TGTGCCAGCAGTTTTTTGGGTCGCGATGGCTACACCTTC	CASSFLGRDGYTF	few	NA	TRBV12-3/TRBV12-4	TRBJ1-2
TGTGCCAGCAGTCCATTGGGGGGCTCTGGAAACACCATATATTTT	CASSPLGGSGNTIYF	many	NA	TRBV6-1	TRBJ1-3
TGTGCCAGCAGTGAAGTTGTCTTCGGGACGGAGTATGGCTACACCTTC	CASSEVVFGTEYGYTF	NA	NA	TRBV6-1	TRBJ1-2
TGTGCCATCAGTGAGGTGGGGACTAGCGGCCGATCCCCCGGCGAGCAGTACTTC	CAISEVGTSGRSPGEQYF	NA	TRBD2	TRBV10-3	TRBJ2-7
TGCGCCAGCAGCTTGGAATACTCCGCTACCTCTAACTATGGCTACACCTTC	CASSLEYSATSNYGYTF	many	NA	TRBV5-1	TRBJ1-2
TGTGCCAGTAGTATATCAGGCATGAGCACTGAAGCTTTCTTT	CASSISGMSTEAFF	many	NA	TRBV19	TRBJ1-1
TGCAGCGTTGGGGCCAGCGAGCAGTACTTC	CSVGASEQYF	many	NA	TRBV29-1	TRBJ2-7
TGTGCCAGCAGCTTATCCGGCCTTAGCGGGAGTGTGATCGGGGAGCTGTTTTTT	CASSLSGLSGSVIGELFF	many	TRBD2	TRBV11-1	TRBJ2-2
TGTGCCAGCGGAATAGCGGGATCCTACGAGCAGTACTTC	CASGIAGSYEQYF	many	TRBD2	TRBV19	TRBJ2-7
TGTGCCAGCAGCGTAGAGGGGAGGGATGGGGAGCAGTACTTC	CASSVEGRDGEQYF	NA	TRBD2	TRBV9	TRBJ2-7
TGTGCCAGCACATTCCAAACTAGCGGCCTATCCTACGAGCAGTACTTC	CASTFQTSGLSYEQYF	many	TRBD2	TRBV11-2	TRBJ2-7
TGTGCCAGCAGGGAGTCTCAGGGGCCAAACACTGAAGCTTTCTTT	CASRESQGPNTEAFF	many	NA	TRBV28	TRBJ1-1
TGTGCCAGCAGCTTGGGGTTGCAGGTCTATCAGCCCCAGCATTTT	CASSLGLQVYQPQHF	many	NA	TRBV11-2	TRBJ1-5
TGTGCCAGTAGTATAATCGCAGAAAATCAGCCCCAGCATTTT	CASSIIAENQPQHF	many	NA	TRBV19	TRBJ1-5
TGTGCCAGCAGTCCCGATCAGGGGAGCCAAGGCAGGGTACGGAACACTGAAGCTTTCTTT	CASSPDQGSQGRVRNTEAFF	many	NA	TRBV28	TRBJ1-1
TGTGCCAGCAGCAGGGACTCGTTAGAGACCCAGTACTTC	CASSRDSLETQYF	many	NA	TRBV7-9	TRBJ2-5
TGCAGTGTGATCAAGGGGGACACTGAAGCTTTCTTT	CSVIKGDTEAFF	many	NA	TRBV20-1	TRBJ1-1
TGTGCCAGTAGTATAAGACAGGGGCAAATGAACACTGAAGCTTTCTTT	CASSIRQGQMNTEAFF	many	TRBD1	TRBV19	TRBJ1-1